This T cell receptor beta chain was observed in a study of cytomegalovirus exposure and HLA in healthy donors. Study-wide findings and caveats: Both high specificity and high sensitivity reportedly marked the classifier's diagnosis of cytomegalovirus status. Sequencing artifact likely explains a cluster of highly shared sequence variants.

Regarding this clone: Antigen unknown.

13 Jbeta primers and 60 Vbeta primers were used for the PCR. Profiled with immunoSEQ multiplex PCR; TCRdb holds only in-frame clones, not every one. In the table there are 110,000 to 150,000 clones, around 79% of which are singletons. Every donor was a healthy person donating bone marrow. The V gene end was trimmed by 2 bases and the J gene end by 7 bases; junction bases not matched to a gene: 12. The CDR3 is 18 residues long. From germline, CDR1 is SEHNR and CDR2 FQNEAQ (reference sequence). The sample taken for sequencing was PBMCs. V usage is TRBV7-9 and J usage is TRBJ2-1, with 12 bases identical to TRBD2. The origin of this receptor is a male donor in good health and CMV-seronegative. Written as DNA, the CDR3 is TGTGCCAGCAGCTTACCCCGCCGACTAGCGGGAGTTCTTAATGAGCAGTTCTTC. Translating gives CASSLPRRLAGVLNEQFF.